This note documents a single T cell receptor beta chain sequence. The data were produced by immunoSEQ multiplex PCR, yet TCRdb's version contains in-frame clones alone and is incomplete. The data hold 100,000 to 150,000 clones, with approximately 84% observed a single time. This record comes from a study of blood T cell repertoires in COVID-19. For the study at large: The United States, Italy and Spain were the sources of the acute and convalescent COVID-19 samples.

The CDR3 is 13 amino acids. V lost 1 base to trimming and J lost 2 bases, with 6 bases between them. This TCR was recovered from a woman of 80 years or more with acute or convalescent COVID-19. Sequencing input: peripheral blood. The chain links TRBV12-3 or TRBV12-4 to TRBJ2-7; the D gene is possibly TRBD1 (6 bases). DNA for the CDR3: TGTGCCAGCAGTTTAGGGGGGCCCTACGAGCAGTACTTC. This codes for CASSLGGPYEQYF.